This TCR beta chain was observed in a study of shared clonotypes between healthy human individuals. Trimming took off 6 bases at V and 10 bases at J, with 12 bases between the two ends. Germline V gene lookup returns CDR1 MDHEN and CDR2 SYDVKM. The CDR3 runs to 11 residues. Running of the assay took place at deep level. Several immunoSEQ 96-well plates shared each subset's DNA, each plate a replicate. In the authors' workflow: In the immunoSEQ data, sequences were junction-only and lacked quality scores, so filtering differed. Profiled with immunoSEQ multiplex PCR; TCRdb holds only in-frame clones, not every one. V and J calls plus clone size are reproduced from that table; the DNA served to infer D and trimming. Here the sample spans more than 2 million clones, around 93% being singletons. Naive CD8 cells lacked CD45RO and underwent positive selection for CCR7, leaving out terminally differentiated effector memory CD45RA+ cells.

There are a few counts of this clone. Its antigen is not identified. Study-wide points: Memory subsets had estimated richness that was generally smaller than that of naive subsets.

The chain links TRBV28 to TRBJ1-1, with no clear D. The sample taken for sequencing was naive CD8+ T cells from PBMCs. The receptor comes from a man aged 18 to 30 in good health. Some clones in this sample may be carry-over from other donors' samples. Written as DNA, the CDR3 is TGTGCCAGCAGCACTTGGGAGGTAGCTTTCTTT. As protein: CASSTWEVAFF.